This T cell receptor (beta chain) originates from a study of PD-1 blockade in mismatch repair-deficient tumors. For the study at large: Patients had 12 mismatch repair-deficient cancer types, all previously treated and progressing. Study results and caveats: After pembrolizumab, tumor-resident clones rose rapidly, then generally contracted before radiologic responses.

This clone was seen just once. The antigen is unknown. Every patient had mismatch repair deficiency by PCR or immunohistochemistry. TCR sequencing covered a few patients who responded to pembrolizumab. Method: immunoSEQ multiplex PCR; TCRdb's copy keeps in-frame clones and lacks some. Among some 48,000 clones listed, around 85% were seen once. Trimming stripped 0 bases from V and 5 bases from J, with 8 bases between. Germline-derived CDR1 and CDR2 are SEHNR and FQNEAQ (reference sequence). The CDR3 consists of 14 residues. V is TRBV7-9 and J is TRBJ2-1; D is undetermined. Sequences were derived from peripheral blood, sampled approximately 18 weeks after starting pembrolizumab. The receptor was isolated from an adult with mismatch repair-deficient cancer. The CDR3 is CASSLAGSHNEQFF. In DNA, the CDR3 is TGTGCCAGCAGCTTAGCAGGTAGTCACAATGAGCAGTTCTTC.